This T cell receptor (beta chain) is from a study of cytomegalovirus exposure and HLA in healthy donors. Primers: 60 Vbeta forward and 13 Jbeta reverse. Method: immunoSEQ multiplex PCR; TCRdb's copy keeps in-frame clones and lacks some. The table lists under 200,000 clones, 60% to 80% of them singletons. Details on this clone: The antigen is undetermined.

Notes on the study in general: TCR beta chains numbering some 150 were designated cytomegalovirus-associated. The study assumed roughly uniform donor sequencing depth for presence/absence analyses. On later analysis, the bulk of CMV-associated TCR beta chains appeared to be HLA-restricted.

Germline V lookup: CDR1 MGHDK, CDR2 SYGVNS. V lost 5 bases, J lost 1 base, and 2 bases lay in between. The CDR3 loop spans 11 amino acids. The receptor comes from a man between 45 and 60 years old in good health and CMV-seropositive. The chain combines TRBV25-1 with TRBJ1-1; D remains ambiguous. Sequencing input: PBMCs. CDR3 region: CASSRNTEAFF. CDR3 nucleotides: TGTGCCAGCAGTCGGAACACTGAAGCTTTCTTT.